Following are 27 T cell receptor beta chains from one sample sequenced in a study of OX40 agonist ivuxolimab in advanced cancers. Libraries were prepared by immunoSEQ multiplex PCR; TCRdb keeps only in-frame clonotypes and omits some of them. The table records 70,000 or so clones, about 88% of them present only once. Sequencing was performed on CD4+ or CD8+ T cells sorted from blood, taken in a trial of the OX40 agonist ivuxolimab. The receptors were sampled from an adult with an advanced solid tumor such as melanoma, head and neck, liver or kidney cancer.

V is TRBV10-2 and J is TRBJ2-7, with D possibly matching TRBD2 (6 bases). Germline loops: CDR1 WSHSY, CDR2 SAAADI. The CDR3 loop spans 12 amino acids. Deletions cut 2 bases from V and 6 bases from J, with 8 bases between. The chain's CDR3 is CASSEPEGEQYF. The DNA of the CDR3 is TGCGCCAGCAGTGAGCCGGAGGGCGAGCAGTACTTC.

The V call is TRBV5-1, the J call TRBJ1-2, with a weak D call TRBD1 (6 bases). V was shortened by 3 bases and J by 2 bases, with 11 bases between the two germline ends. Germline V gene sequence: CDR1 SGHRS, CDR2 YFSETQ. The CDR3 runs to 14 residues. The CDR3 DNA sequence: TGCGCCAGCAGCTCGACAGGAGGAAACTATGGCTACACCTTC. It translates to CASSSTGGNYGYTF.

The chain has TRBV19 and TRBJ2-3; TRBD1 agrees at 7 bases. This CDR3 is 15 amino acids long. V was pared by 4 bases and J by 0 bases, with 4 bases of the junction left unmatched. Germline values: CDR1 LNHDA, CDR2 SQIVND (reference sequence). The CDR3 DNA follows: TGTGCCAGTAGTACCGACAGGGTGAGCACAGATACGCAGTATTTT. This sequence encodes CASSTDRVSTDTQYF.

This sequence joins TRBV7-9 and TRBJ2-7; a weak D match, TRBD2 (6 bases). The CDR3 consists of 14 residues. V was trimmed by 4 bases and J by 3 bases, leaving 13 bases between them. The germline gives CDR1 SEHNR, CDR2 FQNEAQ (reference sequence). The CDR3 sequence: CASSSTSKDYEQYF. The CDR3, as DNA: TGTGCCAGCAGCTCGACTAGTAAAGACTACGAGCAGTACTTC.

The gene calls are TRBV11-3 and TRBJ2-2; D uncertain. The V gene lost 2 bases and the J gene lost 7 bases, with 8 bases spanning the gap. The CDR3 covers 13 residues. Germline-derived CDR1 and CDR2 are SGHNT and YENEEA. The CDR3 DNA is TGTGCCAGCAGCTTAAAGGTTGGCGGGGAGCTGTTTTTT. It is translated as CASSLKVGGELFF.

V gene TRBV5-1 combines with J gene TRBJ2-2, with 9 bases lining up with TRBD1. The CDR3 consists of 15 residues. Germline values: CDR1 SGHRS, CDR2 YFSETQ. With 2 bases clipped from V and 5 bases from J, the junction kept 4 bases outside the gene matches. This CDR3 is CASSFDRGKTGELFF. DNA of the CDR3: TGCGCCAGCAGCTTCGACAGGGGGAAGACCGGGGAGCTGTTTTTT.

The gene calls are TRBV9 and TRBJ2-5, with no clear D. The V and J ends lost 4 bases and 5 bases respectively, with 12 bases between them. The CDR3 covers 13 residues. Germline V gene lookup returns CDR1 SGDLS and CDR2 YYNGEE. CDR3 sequence: CASSPLRLETQYF. As DNA, the CDR3 is TGTGCCAGCAGCCCCCTAAGGTTGGAGACCCAGTACTTC.

CDR3 in amino acids: CASSLRETAEQFF. The CDR3 DNA is TGTGCCAGCTCTCTCAGGGAGACAGCCGAGCAGTTCTTC. The gene calls are TRBV18 and TRBJ2-1; possibly TRBD1 or TRBD2 for D (5 bases each). The germline CDR1 and CDR2 sequences are KGHSH and LQKENI. The V end was cut by 6 bases, the J end by 10 bases, with 16 bases between. CDR3 size: 13 residues.

Only a few counts were recorded for this clone. The chain combines TRBV5-1 with TRBJ1-1; possible D gene TRBD1, 5 bases. Trimming removed 4 bases at V and 0 bases at J, with 16 bases between. The germline V gene has CDR1 SGHRS and CDR2 YFSETQ. This CDR3 is built from 16 residues. Here the CDR3 reads CASSRRGVTMNTEAFF. The CDR3 DNA is TGCGCCAGCAGCCGGCGGGGGGTTACGATGAACACTGAAGCTTTCTTT.

V and J are TRBV18 and TRBJ2-3, with a weak D call TRBD2 (6 bases). V shed 3 bases and J shed 4 bases, with 11 bases lying between them. The CDR3 contains 14 residues. Germline CDR1 is KGHSH and CDR2 is LQKENI. CDR3 DNA: TGTGCCAGCTCACCCCGGGGGTTGGCAGATACGCAGTATTTT. It codes for CASSPRGLADTQYF.

The V gene is TRBV7-9, the J gene TRBJ2-5, with TRBD1 matching 7 bases. V shed 8 bases and J 1 base; nucleotides not matched to a gene: 7. The length of the CDR3 is 14 residues. Germline CDR1 is SEHNR and CDR2 is FQNEAQ (reference sequence). CDR3 sequence (DNA): TGTGCCAGCCGACAGGGTGGGGTCCAAGAGACCCAGTACTTC. This gives the protein CASRQGGVQETQYF.

The J gene is TRBJ1-5, the V gene TRBV7-9; unclear D gene. This CDR3 has 14 amino acids. Germline CDR1 and CDR2: SEHNR and FQNEAQ (reference sequence). The V gene lost 3 bases and the J gene lost 0 bases, with 6 bases spanning the gap. The CDR3 DNA reads TGTGCCAGCAGCTTGCTCAATAGCAATCAGCCCCAGCATTTT. Its translation: CASSLLNSNQPQHF. Together with reference TRBV7-9 and TRBJ1-5, the CDR3 gives the full variable domain: DTGVSQNPRHKITKRGQNVTFRCDPISEHNRLYWYRQTLGQGPEFLTYFQNEAQLEKSRLLSDRFSAERPKGSFSTLEIQRTEQGDSAMYLCASSLLNSNQPQHFGDGTRLSIL.

The V call is TRBV19, the J call TRBJ1-5; 7 bases match TRBD1. The CDR3 has 15 amino acids. The germline CDR1 and CDR2 sequences are LNHDA and SQIVND (reference sequence). After removal of 4 bases from V and 2 bases from J, the junction contained 5 bases not matched to a gene. In DNA, the CDR3 is TGTGCCAGTAGTACCCCGCAGGGGGGCAATCAGCCCCAGCATTTT. Residues: CASSTPQGGNQPQHF. The variable domain in full, completed from reference TRBV19 and TRBJ1-5, reads DGGITQSPKYLFRKEGQNVTLSCEQNLNHDAMYWYRQDPGQGLRLIYYSQIVNDFQKGDIAEGYSVSREKKESFPLTVTSAQKNPTAFYLCASSTPQGGNQPQHFGDGTRLSIL.

This clone is termed medium-sized. V usage is TRBV10-2 and J usage is TRBJ2-7; no clear D. This CDR3 region has 11 residues. CDR1 is WSHSY and CDR2 is SAAADI in the germline V gene. Trimming cost V 3 bases and J 4 bases, with 4 bases left between them. As DNA, the CDR3 is TGCGCCAGCAGTGATTTGTACGAGCAGTACTTC. Amino acid sequence: CASSDLYEQYF.

The V and J genes are TRBV28 and TRBJ2-5; 11 bases are a match to TRBD1. Germline V gene lookup returns CDR1 MDHEN and CDR2 SYDVKM. V lost 8 bases and J lost 0; bases outside the gene matches: 11. The CDR3 is made up of 17 amino acids. In DNA form, the CDR3 reads TGTGCCAGCGGACAGGGGGCGCGGGTGGGGTACCAAGAGACCCAGTACTTC. Translated, it gives CASGQGARVGYQETQYF.

The chain couples TRBV18 to TRBJ2-7; D unresolved. V shed 3 bases and J shed 1 base, with 7 bases lying between them. CDR3 length equals 13 residues. Germline V gene lookup returns CDR1 KGHSH and CDR2 LQKENI. CDR3 sequence: CASSPPGSYEQYF. CDR3 nucleotide sequence: TGTGCCAGCTCACCCCCGGGTTCCTACGAGCAGTACTTC.

The chain carries TRBV5-4 and TRBJ2-3; possibly TRBD2 for D (6 bases). The CDR3 totals 16 residues. V dropped 5 bases and J dropped 2 bases, with 18 bases sitting between them. Looked up from germline, CDR1 is SGHNT and CDR2 is YYREEE (reference sequence). The CDR3 loop reads CASSRERLGITDTQYF. For the CDR3, the DNA is TGTGCCAGCAGTCGAGAGCGACTAGGAATCACAGATACGCAGTATTTT.

CDR3 loop: CASSAAGNTIYF. The CDR3 nucleotides are TGTGCCAGCAGTGCCGCGGGAAACACCATATATTTT. The V call is TRBV6-5, the J call TRBJ1-3, with D unresolved. CDR1 is MNHEY, CDR2 SVGAGI, per germline. V gave up 5 bases and J gave up 4 bases, with 6 bases separating them. The CDR3 covers 12 residues.

V usage is TRBV4-2 and J usage is TRBJ2-7, with D possibly being TRBD1 (6 bases). The CDR3 has 13 residues. Trimming took 5 bases from V and 3 from J, leaving 11 bases between them. Germline V CDR1 and CDR2: LGHNA, YNFKEQ. In DNA, the CDR3 is TGTGCCAGCAGCTTAGGACAGAACTACGAGCAGTACTTC. It codes for CASSLGQNYEQYF.

This chain joins TRBV5-4 and TRBJ2-1; 10 nucleotides align to TRBD2. CDR1 SGHNT and CDR2 YYREEE come from the germline V gene (reference sequence). The V and J ends lost 0 bases and 15 bases, in that order; junction bases with no gene match: 12. The CDR3 is 15 residues long. The CDR3 region has the DNA TGTGCCAGCAGCTTGGTCTGGACTAGCGGACTCCTAGGGTTCTTC. Protein sequence: CASSLVWTSGLLGFF.

V usage is TRBV6-5 and J usage is TRBJ1-2, with D tentatively TRBD1 (5 bases). The germline V and J ends were trimmed by 6 bases and 5 bases, with 13 bases remaining between them. Germline V gene sequence: CDR1 MNHEY, CDR2 SVGAGI. CDR3 length equals 13 residues. For the CDR3, the DNA is TGTGCCAGCAGACGCGATGCAGGGTATGGCTACACCTTC. Protein product: CASRRDAGYGYTF.

In this sample, this clone turned up once. The genes are TRBV15 and TRBJ1-2; D unresolved. With 7 bases removed from V and 2 bases from J, the gap between germline ends came to 14 bases. CDR3 length: 14 amino acids. Germline V lookup: CDR1 LNHNV, CDR2 YYDKDF (reference sequence). The CDR3: CATNPGGGNYGYTF. CDR3 in DNA: TGTGCCACCAATCCGGGTGGAGGAAACTATGGCTACACCTTC.

V is TRBV28 and J is TRBJ1-3; possibly TRBD1 for D (6 bases). CDR3 length: 16 amino acids. Per germline, CDR1 MDHEN and CDR2 SYDVKM. Deletions cut 4 bases from V and 1 base from J, with 14 bases between. CDR3 protein: CASSSPGGPSGNTIYF. The CDR3 region has the DNA TGTGCCAGCAGTTCCCCGGGGGGGCCTTCTGGAAACACCATATATTTT. Full variable domain (outside the CDR3, taken from reference TRBV28 and TRBJ1-3): DVKVTQSSRYLVKRTGEKVFLECVQDMDHENMFWYRQDPGLGLRLIYFSYDVKMKEKGDIPEGYSVSREKKERFSLILESASTNQTSMYLCASSSPGGPSGNTIYFGEGSWLTVV.

In its sample, this clone was seen a few times. The chain joins TRBV7-9 to TRBJ2-7; 8 bases align to TRBD2. This CDR3 region has 14 residues. Germline values: CDR1 SEHNR, CDR2 FQNEAQ (reference sequence). Losses at the gene ends were 5 bases for V and 4 bases for J; bases not matched to a gene: 7. The CDR3 nucleotides read TGTGCCAGCAGCCTCTGGACTAGCAGATACGAGCAGTACTTC. As protein: CASSLWTSRYEQYF. Full variable domain (rest looked up from reference TRBV7-9 and TRBJ2-7): DTGVSQNPRHKITKRGQNVTFRCDPISEHNRLYWYRQTLGQGPEFLTYFQNEAQLEKSRLLSDRFSAERPKGSFSTLEIQRTEQGDSAMYLCASSLWTSRYEQYFGPGTRLTVT.

This clone appeared a few times. The chain joins TRBV11-3 to TRBJ2-3; 7 bases align to TRBD2. V was clipped by 4 bases and J by 4 bases; unmatched bases: 5. The CDR3 has 14 amino acids. The germline V gene has CDR1 SGHNT and CDR2 YENEEA. This chain's CDR3 is CASSSRRGADTQYF. CDR3 coding DNA: TGTGCCAGCAGCTCTCGTCGGGGGGCAGATACGCAGTATTTT.

The genes are TRBV25-1 and TRBJ1-1; a possible D gene is TRBD1 (5 bases). The V gene's germline CDR1 is MGHDK and CDR2 SYGVNS. The CDR3 covers 16 residues. V lost 1 base and J 4 bases, leaving 16 bases between the germline ends. The DNA for the CDR3 is TGTGCCAGCAGTGAATTATCCCGGGGAGGGGTCACTGAAGCTTTCTTT. Protein sequence: CASSELSRGGVTEAFF.

This rearrangement joins TRBV15 to TRBJ2-2, with D maybe TRBD1 (6 bases). Looked up from germline, CDR1 is LNHNV and CDR2 is YYDKDF (reference sequence). The ends were cut back, 7 bases at V and 0 bases at J, with 12 bases in the middle. The CDR3 covers 15 residues. CDR3 bases: TGTGCCACCAAAACAGGGAATTCGAACACCGGGGAGCTGTTTTTT. Encoded protein: CATKTGNSNTGELFF.